Each of the 13 T cell receptor beta chains below was sequenced from the same sample in a study of shared clonotypes between healthy human individuals. This table comes from immunoSEQ multiplex PCR, and its TCRdb copy is limited to in-frame clones, with some not included. The sample consists of roughly 480,000 clones, 70% to 80% of them appearing once. Sequenced input: PBMCs. These receptors all come from a woman in her forties in good health. Some clones in this sample may be carry-over from other donors' samples.

This rearrangement joins TRBV7-2 to TRBJ2-5; D is possibly TRBD2 (6 bases). The CDR3 extends over 17 amino acids. V was trimmed by 8 bases and J by 5 bases, leaving 27 bases between them. The germline CDR1 and CDR2 sequences are SGHTA and FQGNSA. CDR3 region: CASGSIYSWGERETQYF. The CDR3, as DNA: TGTGCCAGCGGCTCAATCTACAGTTGGGGGGAAAGGGAGACCCAGTACTTC.

V gene TRBV2 combines with J gene TRBJ2-5, with 7 bases lining up with TRBD2. In germline, CDR1 is SNHLY, CDR2 FYNNEI. The CDR3 is 17 amino acids. V lost 4 bases to trimming and J lost 5 bases; unmatched junction nucleotides: 16. CDR3 bases: TGTGCCAGCAGTGCGAAAACCCTCGGGGCCGGGGGGGAGACCCAGTACTTC. Translated: CASSAKTLGAGGETQYF.

This clone came up once. The gene calls are TRBV20-1 and TRBJ2-1; D is uncertain. The CDR3 runs 11 residues. V shed 2 bases and J shed 7 bases, with 6 bases lying between them. Germline V gives CDR1 DFQATT, CDR2 SNEGSKA (reference sequence). The CDR3 sequence is CSARQMNEQFF. The CDR3 nucleotides read TGCAGTGCTAGACAGATGAATGAGCAGTTCTTC.

The chain is built from TRBV5-5 and TRBJ1-1, with 8 bases lining up with TRBD1. The CDR3 has 16 residues. Trimming took 0 bases from V and 11 from J; bases not matched to a gene: 15. Germline loops: CDR1 SGHKS, CDR2 YYEKEE (reference sequence). This chain's CDR3 is CASSLALSGGAGWAFF. The CDR3 nucleotides read TGTGCCAGCAGCTTGGCTTTGTCAGGGGGCGCTGGGTGGGCTTTCTTT.

The gene calls are TRBV11-2 and TRBJ2-7; no firm D call. V shed 8 bases and J shed 5 bases, with 16 bases lying between them. The CDR3 is made up of 13 amino acids. Germline V gene data show CDR1 as SGHAT and CDR2 as FQNNGV. CDR3 residues: CASSTPLRHEQYF. CDR3 bases: TGTGCCAGCTCAACTCCACTACGCCACGAGCAGTACTTC.

The V call is TRBV4-2, the J call TRBJ2-7, with 9 positions matching TRBD1. There are 15 residues in the CDR3. Losses at the gene ends were 2 bases for V and 1 base for J; bases not matched to a gene: 3. Germline CDR1 reads LGHNA; CDR2 reads YNFKEQ. CDR3 region: CASSQRQGGSYEQYF. The CDR3 DNA sequence: TGTGCCAGCAGCCAACGACAGGGGGGGTCCTACGAGCAGTACTTC.

The V gene is TRBV4-1, the J gene TRBJ2-3; TRBD2 agrees at 9 bases. V lost 2 bases and J lost 4; bases outside the gene matches: 10. Germline V gene data show CDR1 as MGHRA and CDR2 as YSYEKL. The CDR3 extends over 17 amino acids. The CDR3 spells CASSQPNSGRGPDTQYF. CDR3 coding DNA: TGCGCCAGCAGCCAACCTAATAGCGGGAGAGGACCAGATACGCAGTATTTT.

The chain links TRBV7-7 to TRBJ2-7; 9 bases agree with TRBD1. Germline V gene lookup returns CDR1 SSHAT and CDR2 FNYEAQ (reference sequence). This CDR3 has 15 amino acids. With V trimmed by 1 base and J by 5 bases, 6 bases remained unmatched. CDR3 bases: TGTGCCAGCAGCTTAGGACCGGACAGGGGCCACGAGCAGTACTTC. It is translated as CASSLGPDRGHEQYF.

The rearrangement links TRBV6-1 to TRBJ2-3, with D maybe TRBD2 (7 bases). With 7 bases removed from V and 2 bases from J, the gap between germline ends came to 13 bases. From germline, CDR1 is MNHNS and CDR2 SASEGT. The CDR3 length is 14 residues. CDR3 DNA: TGTGCCAGCACGGGGGGCTTCGCCACAGATACGCAGTATTTT. This encodes CASTGGFATDTQYF.

This chain links TRBV28 with TRBJ2-5; D not certain. In germline, CDR1 is MDHEN, CDR2 SYDVKM. The V end lost 2 bases, the J end lost 1 base, and 8 bases lay between the germline ends. The CDR3 loop spans 14 amino acids. The CDR3 bases are TGTGCCAGCAGTTTAGTCTCAACCCAAGAGACCCAGTACTTC. Its protein is CASSLVSTQETQYF. Filled out from reference TRBV28 and TRBJ2-5, the complete variable domain reads DVKVTQSSRYLVKRTGEKVFLECVQDMDHENMFWYRQDPGLGLRLIYFSYDVKMKEKGDIPEGYSVSREKKERFSLILESASTNQTSMYLCASSLVSTQETQYFGPGTRLLVL.

This sequence joins TRBV28 and TRBJ2-7; 7 nucleotides match TRBD1. The CDR3 totals 14 residues. Trimming took 1 base from V and 7 from J; bases not matched to a gene: 7. Germline CDR1 MDHEN, CDR2 SYDVKM. The CDR3 spells CASSLSGTVEEQYF. The CDR3 DNA sequence: TGTGCCAGCAGTTTATCCGGGACAGTTGAGGAGCAGTACTTC.

A word on this clone: At one of its ends the junction is not consistent with the germline gene, which may arise from a read error. This chain's CDR3 is CARSLAPGTSVPWPF. The DNA of the CDR3 is TGTGCCAGAAGCTTGGCCCCCGGGACTAGCGTACCCTGGCCCTTC. The gene calls are TRBV5-8 and TRBJ2-7, with 10 positions matching TRBD2. CDR1 is SGHTS, CDR2 YDEGEE, per germline. The CDR3 length is 15 residues. The whole variable domain, filled in from reference TRBV5-8 and TRBJ2-7, reads EAGVTQSPTHLIKTRGQQATLRCSPISGHTSVYWYQQALGLGLQFLLWYDEGEERNRGNFPPRFSGRQFPNYSSELNVNALELEDSALYLCARSLAPGTSVPWPFGPGTRLTVT.

The V and J genes are TRBV7-9 and TRBJ2-5; D is uncertain. CDR3 length: 14 residues. The V gene's germline CDR1 is SEHNR and CDR2 FQNEAQ (reference sequence). V lost 2 bases, J lost 0 bases, and 7 bases lay in between. The CDR3 DNA reads TGTGCCAGCAGCTTAATGGCGGACCAAGAGACCCAGTACTTC. Translating it yields CASSLMADQETQYF.